Sequencing of this T cell receptor (beta chain) was carried out in a study of CD8+ T cells in alopecia areata. Study results and limitations: Scalp sequencing captures resident alphabeta T cells of normal skin too.

It was cDNA, reverse transcribed from extracted RNA, that served as the sequencing template. TCRdb's copy holds only in-frame clones and misses some; the assay was immunoSEQ multiplex PCR. The sample carries over 150,000 clones, approximately 56% recorded once. V lost 4 bases and J lost 2, with 8 bases in between. The length of the CDR3 is 13 residues. Germline CDR1 is SGHDT and CDR2 is YYEEEE. This clone was recorded only once. Antigen specificity is unknown. This rearrangement joins TRBV5-6 to TRBJ2-3, with no clear D. The sample here was CD4+ T cells sorted from blood, taken at week 0. This TCR derives from a human donor with alopecia areata. The CDR3 sequence is CASSADFTDTQYF. The CDR3 DNA follows: TGTGCCAGCAGCGCAGACTTCACAGATACGCAGTATTTT.